These T cell receptor beta chains were read from a single sample in a study of cytomegalovirus exposure and HLA in healthy donors. Measured with immunoSEQ multiplex PCR; TCRdb has only the in-frame clones, and not every one. Found here are about 100,000 clones, roughly 60% of them singletons; the top ten hold 4.5% to 5%. Sequences were obtained from PBMCs. The receptor set was obtained from a human donor in good health. Each CDR3 is given with its conserved first and last residue. A D gene is named only where the DNA matches it firmly. Some rows mark clone size as missing; the rest say once, few, many or name a class of expanded clone.

CDR3 DNA | CDR3 protein | clone size | J gene | D gene | V gene
TGTGCCAGCAAAGCCGGGGGTTCCTACAATGAGCAGTTCTTC | CASKAGGSYNEQFF | once | TRBJ2-1 | NA | TRBV6-1
TGTGCCAGCCGGGGACAATTGAACACCGGGGAGCTGTTTTTT | CASRGQLNTGELFF | once | TRBJ2-2 | NA | TRBV6-5
TGTGCCAGCAGCCTCCAGGGATTGCCCTACGAGCAGTACTTC | CASSLQGLPYEQYF | NA | TRBJ2-7 | NA | TRBV11-1
TGTGCCAGCTCACGGGGCGGGAAGGGATACGAGCAGTACTTC | CASSRGGKGYEQYF | NA | TRBJ2-7 | NA | TRBV18
TGTGCCAGCCACCGACAGACGATCTCGGAGACCCAGTACTTC | CASHRQTISETQYF | NA | TRBJ2-5 | NA | TRBV6-6
TGTGCCAGCAGCTTGACTAGGGGAGGGCCCGGTGGAGATACGCAGTATTTT | CASSLTRGGPGGDTQYF | NA | TRBJ2-3 | TRBD2 | TRBV7-9
TGTGCCAGTACTAGGGGTAATCAGCCCCAGCATTTT | CASTRGNQPQHF | few | TRBJ1-5 | NA | TRBV19
TGTGCCAGCAGCTTCGGGACTAGAGGCTACGAGCAGTACTTC | CASSFGTRGYEQYF | NA | TRBJ2-7 | TRBD2 | TRBV5-4
TGTGCCAGCAGTTTATCGGGAGTGGCGAACACTGAAGCTTTCTTT | CASSLSGVANTEAFF | few | TRBJ1-1 | NA | TRBV27
TGTGCCAGCAGCTTAGGGCTAGTCCAAGAGACCCAGTACTTC | CASSLGLVQETQYF | once | TRBJ2-5 | NA | TRBV7-8
TGTGCCAGCAGGATTGGTCTGAGAAGCACAGATACGCAGTATTTT | CASRIGLRSTDTQYF | once | TRBJ2-3 | NA | TRBV6-5
TGTGCCAGCAGGACCCCTTTGGACAAGAACACTGAAGCTTTCTTT | CASRTPLDKNTEAFF | NA | TRBJ1-1 | NA | TRBV2
TGTGCCAGCAACACGGGGGGCAGGAGCAATCAGCCCCAGCATTTT | CASNTGGRSNQPQHF | NA | TRBJ1-5 | NA | TRBV27
TGTGCCAGCAGCCACCGACTAGCGGGAGTTCGCTACGAGCAGTACTTC | CASSHRLAGVRYEQYF | NA | TRBJ2-7 | TRBD2 | TRBV13
TGTGCCAGCAGCCAAGCGCCCAGGCTAGCGGGAGTACCAGATACGCAGTATTTT | CASSQAPRLAGVPDTQYF | NA | TRBJ2-3 | TRBD2 | TRBV4-2